This T cell receptor beta chain is from a study of identical twins. Findings and limits, study-wide: Modeled out-of-frame TCR alpha sharing in monozygotic twins fell below observed levels. Twins showed weaker excess sharing in their beta out-of-frame sequences. Invariant MAIT and iNKT cells could partly confound zero-insertion analyses.

Template switching added a universal primer binding site, and final cDNA carried unique molecular identifiers. Using its own MiXCR run on the 5' RACE reads, TCRdb lists one record per CDR3 protein. The table lists nearly 650,000 distinct CDR3 sequences, less than 9% of them singletons. As for this clonotype: Its antigen is not known.

This sample was also put to use in a study of yellow fever vaccine responses in identical twins.

The sample was PBMCs. The receptor was isolated from a woman younger than 30 in good health.

Here the CDR3 reads CASSYIGQPGYGYTF. The CDR3 bases are TGTGCCAGCAGTTATATCGGACAGCCTGGGTATGGCTACACCTTC. V is TRBV6-5 and J is TRBJ1-2, with D perhaps TRBD1 (6 bases). CDR1 and CDR2 (germline): MNHEY, SVGAGI. The CDR3 consists of 15 residues. Trimming removed 3 bases at V and 5 bases at J, with 16 bases between.